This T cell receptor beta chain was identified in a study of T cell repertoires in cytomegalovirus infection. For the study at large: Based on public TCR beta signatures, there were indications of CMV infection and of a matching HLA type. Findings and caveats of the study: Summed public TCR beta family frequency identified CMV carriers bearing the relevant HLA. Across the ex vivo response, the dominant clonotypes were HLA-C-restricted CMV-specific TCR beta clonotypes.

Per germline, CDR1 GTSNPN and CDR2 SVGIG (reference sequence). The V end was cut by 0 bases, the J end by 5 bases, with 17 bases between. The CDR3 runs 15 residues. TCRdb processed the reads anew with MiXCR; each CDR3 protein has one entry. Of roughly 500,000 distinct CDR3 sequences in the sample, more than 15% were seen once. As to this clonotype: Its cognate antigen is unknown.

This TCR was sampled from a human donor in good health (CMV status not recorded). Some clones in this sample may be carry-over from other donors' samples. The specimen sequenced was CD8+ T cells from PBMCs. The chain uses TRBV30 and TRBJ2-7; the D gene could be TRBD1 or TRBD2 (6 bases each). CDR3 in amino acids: CAWSVGVKGEDEQYF. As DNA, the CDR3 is TGTGCCTGGAGTGTCGGCGTGAAGGGGGAGGACGAGCAGTACTTC.